A selection of T cell receptor beta chains follows, all from one sample in a study of blood T cell repertoires in COVID-19. Data came from immunoSEQ multiplex PCR; TCRdb stores just in-frame clones and leaves some out. The sample carries 200,000 to 250,000 clones, roughly 86% recorded once. What was sequenced was peripheral blood. Receptor source: a woman in her twenties or thirties who had recovered from COVID-19. Each CDR3 is given with its conserved first and last residue. A D gene is named only where the DNA matches it firmly.

>TRBJ2-7|TRBV7-9|TRBD1
CASSNPSGQDPYEQYF
TGTGCCAGCAGCAACCCCTCGGGACAGGACCCCTACGAGCAGTACTTC
>TRBJ1-3|TRBV5-1|TRBD1
CASSIQGKTGNTIYF
TGCGCCAGCAGTATACAGGGGAAGACTGGAAACACCATATATTTT
>TRBJ2-3|TRBV19|TRBD2
CASSSSGGDDTQYF
TGTGCCAGTAGCTCTAGCGGGGGGGATGATACGCAGTATTTT
>TRBJ2-3|TRBV11-3|TRBD2
CASSSGGGNPDTQYF
TGTGCCAGCAGCTCCGGGGGAGGGAACCCGGATACGCAGTATTTT
>TRBJ1-2|TRBV6-2/TRBV6-3|NA
CASSRQNYGYTF
TGTGCCAGCAGTAGACAGAACTATGGCTACACCTTC
>TRBJ2-3|TRBV7-9|NA
CASFREEDTQYF
TGTGCCAGCTTCAGGGAAGAAGATACGCAGTATTTT
>TRBJ2-1|TRBV5-1|TRBD1
CASSSDRVSSYNEQFF
TGCGCCAGCAGCTCCGACAGGGTGAGCTCCTACAATGAGCAGTTCTTC
>TRBJ1-5|TRBV6-5|TRBD1
CASSPDRGYEPQHF
TGTGCCAGCAGCCCCGACAGGGGTTACGAGCCCCAGCATTTT
>TRBJ1-3|TRBV5-5|NA
CASSPRDGFESGNTIYF
TGTGCCAGCAGCCCGCGGGACGGATTCGAGTCGGGAAACACCATATATTTT
>TRBJ1-2|TRBV6-1|NA
CASSERGIRGYTF
TGTGCCAGCAGTGAACGGGGGATCCGAGGCTACACCTTC
>TRBJ2-2|TRBV4-1|NA
CASSQVSGTGELFF
TGCGCCAGCAGCCAAGTGTCCGGGACCGGGGAGCTGTTTTTT
>TRBJ2-3|TRBV11-3|TRBD1
CASSLGQGLTDTQYF
TGTGCCAGCAGCTTAGGACAGGGGCTCACAGATACGCAGTATTTT
>TRBJ2-7|TRBV14|TRBD1
CASSLYEGTGKSSYEQYF
TGTGCCAGCAGCCTATACGAAGGGACAGGGAAATCCTCGTACGAGCAGTACTTC
>TRBJ2-1|TRBV11-3|TRBD2
CASSLRGASNEQFF
TGTGCCAGCAGCTTGCGGGGGGCCAGTAATGAGCAGTTCTTC
>TRBJ2-4|TRBV6-5|NA
CASSYTPGLAKNIQYF
TGTGCCAGCAGTTACACTCCGGGACTAGCCAAAAACATTCAGTACTTC
>TRBJ1-4|TRBV7-2|NA
CASSERRREKLFF
TGTGCCAGCAGCGAGCGCCGGCGCGAAAAACTGTTTTTT
>TRBJ1-2|TRBV19|NA
CASSIAQSYGYTF
TGTGCCAGTAGTATCGCACAGTCCTATGGCTACACCTTC
>TRBJ2-7|TRBV7-5|NA
CVRSLDHRRGSSYEQYF
TGTGTCAGAAGCTTAGACCATCGGAGGGGTTCCTCCTACGAGCAGTACTTC
>TRBJ2-2|TRBV27|NA
CASRQGNTGELFF
TGTGCCAGCAGACAGGGGAACACCGGGGAGCTGTTTTTT